This T cell receptor beta chain was obtained from a study of identifying expanded T cells in peripheral blood. The CDR3 consists of 11 residues. Germline CDR1 and CDR2: SGHRS and YFSETQ. V was pared by 2 bases and J by 4 bases, with 3 bases between. The repertoire was sequenced with immunoSEQ multiplex PCR; TCRdb's copy has only in-frame clones and lacks some. The repertoire holds roughly 100,000 clones, about 91% seen once, with about 14% in the top ten. Worth noting for this clone: The sample has other DNA sequences that encode this CDR3 too.

This clonotype originated in a person between 18 and 70 years old in good health. Sample: blood. This rearrangement joins TRBV5-1 to TRBJ2-5; D is ambiguous. CDR3 sequence (DNA): TGCGCCAGCAGCTTCGGAGAGACCCAGTACTTC. As protein: CASSFGETQYF.